A selection of T cell receptor beta chains follows, all from one sample in a study of beta chain features in type 1 diabetes. The data were produced by immunoSEQ multiplex PCR, yet TCRdb's version contains in-frame clones alone and is incomplete. Among 500,000 to 650,000 clones listed, around an eighth were seen once. Specimen: naive CD4+ T cells from blood. Every receptor here comes from a man younger than 45 with type 1 diabetes. CDR3s include the opening cysteine and the closing phenylalanine or tryptophan. D genes are given only for firm matches. Clone size is given for some rows only: seen once, a few or many times, or a class if the clone is expanded.

>TRBD1|TRBJ1-5|TRBV2|-|16
CASSKNRGLSNQPQHF
TGTGCCAGCAGTAAAAACAGGGGGCTGAGCAATCAGCCCCAGCATTTT
>-|TRBJ2-6|TRBV5-4|-|15
CASGAGASGANVLTF
TGTGCCAGCGGCGCAGGGGCGAGTGGGGCCAACGTCCTGACTTTC
>-|TRBJ1-2|TRBV4-3|few|15
CASSQETEANYGYTF
TGCGCCAGCAGCCAAGAGACCGAAGCTAACTATGGCTACACCTTC
>TRBD1|TRBJ1-4|TRBV29-1|-|18
CSVEGSTGGQSTNEKLFF
TGCAGCGTTGAAGGGAGTACAGGGGGGCAATCAACTAATGAAAAACTGTTTTTT
>-|TRBJ2-3|TRBV7-8|-|16
CASSSITLAMTDTQYF
TGTGCCAGCAGCTCAATCACTCTAGCGATGACAGATACGCAGTATTTT
>TRBD1|TRBJ2-2|TRBV4-3|few|15
CASSTRQGNTGELFF
TGCGCCAGCAGCACCCGACAGGGAAATACCGGGGAGCTGTTTTTT
>-|TRBJ2-3|TRBV7-9|many|14
CASSFIRVGDTQYF
TGTGCCAGCAGCTTCATCAGGGTCGGAGATACGCAGTATTTT
>TRBD1|TRBJ1-4|TRBV5-1|few|14
CASSGGQDGEKLFF
TGCGCCAGCAGCGGGGGACAGGACGGTGAAAAACTGTTTTTT
>TRBD2|TRBJ2-2|TRBV18|-|18
CASSPLDSGGSYTGELFF
TGTGCCAGCTCACCCTTGGATAGCGGGGGATCTTACACCGGGGAGCTGTTTTTT
>-|TRBJ1-2|TRBV30|-|14
CAWSAGRISYGYTF
TGTGCCTGGAGTGCTGGCAGGATATCCTATGGCTACACCTTC
>-|TRBJ2-6|TRBV29-1|once|13
CSARGSGANVLTF
TGCAGCGCCCGGGGGAGTGGGGCCAACGTCCTGACTTTC
>TRBD2|TRBJ2-3|TRBV7-9|-|12
CASAPSGDTQYF
TGTGCCAGCGCTCCTAGCGGAGATACGCAGTATTTT
>-|TRBJ2-4|TRBV29-1|few|19
CSVAQFGGGRVLAKNIQYF
TGCAGCGTGGCCCAATTTGGGGGGGGCCGGGTATTAGCCAAAAACATTCAGTACTTC
>-|TRBJ2-2|TRBV18|-|16
CASSPPSTGSTGELFF
TGTGCCAGCTCACCACCGAGTACAGGGAGCACCGGGGAGCTGTTTTTT
>-|TRBJ1-2|TRBV4-3|few|15
CASSQARETNYGYTF
TGCGCCAGCAGCCAAGCGCGGGAAACTAACTATGGCTACACCTTC
>-|TRBJ1-1|TRBV5-1|-|13
CASSFSGDTEAFF
TGCGCCAGCAGCTTCTCGGGGGACACTGAAGCTTTCTTT
>-|TRBJ2-7|TRBV6-1|-|15
CASSENGFDGYEQYF
TGTGCCAGCAGTGAAAATGGGTTCGACGGGTACGAGCAGTACTTC
>-|TRBJ2-3|TRBV7-6|few|17
CASSLRASDPRMDTQYF
TGTGCCAGCAGCTTAAGGGCGTCCGACCCAAGGATGGATACGCAGTATTTT
>-|TRBJ2-5|TRBV7-2|-|13
CASSARVQETQYF
TGTGCCAGCAGCGCAAGAGTGCAAGAGACCCAGTACTTC
>-|TRBJ2-5|TRBV7-9|few|14
CASSLLRIQETQYF
TGTGCCAGCAGCTTACTCAGGATTCAAGAGACCCAGTACTTC
>TRBD1|TRBJ2-7|TRBV4-1|-|16
CASSLTVDRGLDEQYF
TGCGCCAGCAGCCTTACCGTGGACAGGGGGCTCGATGAGCAGTACTTC
>-|TRBJ2-6|TRBV2|few|15
CASSELGPGANVLTF
TGTGCCAGCAGTGAATTGGGACCCGGGGCCAACGTCCTGACTTTC
>-|TRBJ2-7|TRBV9|few|13
CASSGDQGYEQYF
TGTGCCAGCAGCGGTGACCAGGGCTACGAGCAGTACTTC
>-|TRBJ1-4|TRBV4-2|-|15
CASSQENDSGEKLFF
TGTGCCAGCAGCCAAGAAAATGACTCCGGTGAAAAACTGTTTTTT
>-|TRBJ1-6|TRBV27|-|14
CASSLSGGASPLHF
TGTGCCAGCAGTTTGAGCGGAGGGGCCTCACCCCTCCACTTT
>-|TRBJ2-2|TRBV5-6|-|11
CASSFTGELFF
TGTGCCAGCAGCTTCACCGGGGAGCTGTTTTTT
>TRBD1|TRBJ2-1|TRBV28|few|12
CASGDRGHEQFF
TGTGCCAGCGGGGACAGGGGGCATGAGCAGTTCTTC
>-|TRBJ2-4|TRBV7-2|-|15
CASSQTDLAKNIQYF
TGTGCCAGCAGCCAGACTGATCTAGCCAAAAACATTCAGTACTTC
>-|TRBJ2-6|TRBV4-2|few|22
CASSLSLGGGHTTISGANVLTF
TGTGCCAGCAGCCTATCCCTTGGGGGGGGCCACACTACCATCTCTGGGGCCAACGTCCTGACTTTC
>TRBD2|TRBJ2-7|TRBV28|few|13
CASITAGRGSQYF
TGTGCCAGCATCACCGCGGGGCGGGGGAGCCAGTACTTC
>-|TRBJ1-5|TRBV30|few|15
CAWSVRGPSNQPQHF
TGTGCCTGGAGTGTACGGGGCCCTAGCAATCAGCCCCAGCATTTT
>TRBD2|TRBJ2-1|TRBV11-2|-|15
CASSFGLALDNEQFF
TGTGCCAGCAGCTTCGGACTAGCATTAGACAATGAGCAGTTCTTC
>TRBD1|TRBJ1-1|TRBV7-9|-|15
CASSPGTGVNTEAFF
TGTGCCAGCAGCCCCGGGACAGGGGTGAACACTGAAGCTTTCTTT
>-|TRBJ1-5|TRBV28|few|15
CASSSQPYSNQPQHF
TGTGCCAGCAGTTCCCAACCATATAGCAATCAGCCCCAGCATTTT
>TRBD1|TRBJ1-1|TRBV18|-|13
CASSSGGWTEAFF
TGTGCCAGCTCCTCAGGGGGCTGGACTGAAGCTTTCTTT
>TRBD1|TRBJ2-2|TRBV5-4|-|16
CANSFQGASDTGELFF
TGTGCCAACTCATTCCAGGGGGCCAGTGACACCGGGGAGCTGTTTTTT
>TRBD1|TRBJ2-3|TRBV7-2|-|15
CASVDRGHSTDTQYF
TGTGCCAGCGTCGACAGGGGCCACTCCACAGATACGCAGTATTTT
>TRBD1|TRBJ1-1|TRBV6-1|few|14
CASSPTGGETEAFF
TGTGCCAGCAGTCCGACAGGGGGCGAGACTGAAGCTTTCTTT
>-|TRBJ2-7|TRBV19|-|14
CASSLGPTSYEQYF
TGTGCCAGTAGCCTCGGCCCGACCTCCTACGAGCAGTACTTC
>-|TRBJ1-3|TRBV30|-|13
CARSSSSGNTIYF
TGTGCCCGGAGTTCTAGCTCTGGAAACACCATATATTTT
>-|TRBJ1-2|TRBV6-6|-|16
CASSRRDYRTNYGYTF
TGTGCCAGCAGTCGCCGGGACTACCGAACTAACTATGGCTACACCTTC
>-|TRBJ2-3|TRBV4-1|few|16
CASSQGQGQRADTQYF
TGCGCCAGCAGCCAAGGCCAAGGCCAGCGGGCAGATACGCAGTATTTT
>-|TRBJ1-5|TRBV30|few|14
CAWSVDRSARPQHF
TGTGCCTGGAGTGTTGACAGGTCCGCGAGGCCCCAGCATTTT
>TRBD2|TRBJ2-1|TRBV11-3|-|15
CASSTTSGGYNEQFF
TGTGCCAGCAGCACGACTAGCGGGGGTTACAATGAGCAGTTCTTC
>TRBD2|TRBJ2-2|TRBV4-3|-|18
CASSQELTSGGNTGELFF
TGCGCCAGCAGCCAAGAGCTGACTAGCGGGGGGAACACCGGGGAGCTGTTTTTT
>-|TRBJ1-6|TRBV16|-|13
CASRPEGYSPLHF
TGTGCCAGCAGACCAGAGGGCTATTCACCCCTCCACTTT
>TRBD2|TRBJ2-1|TRBV11-2|few|15
CASSLVGTSLNEQFF
TGTGCCAGCAGCTTAGTCGGGACTAGCCTTAATGAGCAGTTCTTC
>TRBD1|TRBJ2-2|TRBV15|few|14
CATSTGQHTGELFF
TGTGCCACCAGCACGGGACAGCACACCGGGGAGCTGTTTTTT
>-|TRBJ1-2|TRBV7-9|-|15
CASSLLGSTSDGYTF
TGTGCCAGCAGCTTACTCGGCAGCACGAGTGATGGCTACACCTTC
>-|TRBJ1-1|TRBV5-1|few|15
CASTPLPSGGTEAFF
TGCGCCAGCACCCCCTTGCCCTCCGGGGGCACTGAAGCTTTCTTT
>-|TRBJ1-2|TRBV28|-|12
CASSLTRPGYTF
TGTGCCAGCAGTTTGACCAGGCCCGGCTACACCTTC
>TRBD1|TRBJ2-1|TRBV4-3|few|14
CASSPGQGVNEQFF
TGCGCCAGCAGCCCGGGACAGGGTGTCAATGAGCAGTTCTTC
>-|TRBJ2-7|TRBV9|-|17
CASSVGLTGSGSYEQYF
TGTGCCAGCAGCGTGGGCCTAACAGGGAGCGGTTCCTACGAGCAGTACTTC
>-|TRBJ2-7|TRBV7-9|few|14
CASSLDRVPYEQYF
TGTGCCAGCAGCTTAGATAGGGTCCCCTACGAGCAGTACTTC